This T cell receptor beta chain was profiled in a study of regulatory T cells in long-lasting Graves disease (TCRdb year 2021). At the level of the whole study: To count as having persistent Graves' disease, a patient had to have received antithyroid drug treatment for over 5 years with TSH receptor autoantibodies remaining persistently positive. Antithyroid drugs had been taken for about 9.7 years on average by persistent Graves' disease patients in the clinical cohort. The study was registered as a clinical trial and conducted in China. A total of some 33 samples were covered by TCR sequencing, comprising some 13 persistent and around 20 newly diagnosed Graves' disease patients. Peripheral blood TCR sequencing and RNA sequencing compared persistent Graves' disease patients with newly diagnosed Graves' disease patients.

There are 14 amino acids in the CDR3, from cysteine to phenylalanine inclusive. Solely the CDR3 DNA is kept, with 42 bases framed from the first base. CDR1 and CDR2, per the germline V gene, are MDHEN and SYDVKM. Receptor amplification or capture employed multiplex PCR. The sequencer listed for this sample is Illumina HiSeq 4000. CDR3 regions were amplified by Arm-PCR with iRepertoire HTBI primers to construct TCR beta libraries. PCR products were gel purified before sequencing. Per the original workflow: Gene usage analysis of CDR3 amino acid clonotypes used the 60 to 80 TRBV and approximately 13 TRBJ segments found across samples. COPE and FqMerger were used to merge filtered high-quality paired reads into contigs. BLAST was used to align contigs to IMGT TRBV, TRBD and TRBJ reference genes, and CDR3 was defined according to IMGT. Clonotypes above 0.1% frequency were classified as highly expanded clones. Shannon entropy was used to measure repertoire diversity, and the Gini coefficient was used to measure V-J evenness. Clonotypes shared by more than one individual were considered public. TCRdb reran the public reads through fastp at Q25 and MiXCR, keeping productive beta chains. Entries that share a CDR3 protein sequence are merged under the most common genes and DNA. It is TCRdb's table, rather than the study itself, that gives the V and J calls and clone size. The sample table records under 450,000 distinct CDR3 sequences; 20% to 25% of these occur just once. Jointly, the top ten make up roughly a quarter of the sample.

Reading the label with the study, this specimen's time point is: persistent/refractory GD, antithyroid drugs over 5 years with positive TRAb. For both TCR sequencing and RNA sequencing, RNA was extracted from PBMCs in TRIzol. The diagnosis of Graves' disease followed American Thyroid Association guidelines. The patients came from an endocrinology department in Xi'an, China. Each patient gave roughly 10 milliliters of peripheral blood, collected in an EDTA anticoagulant tube. Ficoll Paque Plus density gradient separation was used to isolate PBMCs, and no additional T cell sorting was done. RNA quality was checked with an Agilent 2100 Bioanalyzer and agarose gel, and concentration with a NanoDrop 2000. On the study overall, not on this receptor specifically: Patients with persistent disease shared more public clonotypes (roughly 2,900) than newly diagnosed patients did (approximately 990). Compared with newly diagnosed patients, persistent Graves' disease patients had lower TCR Shannon entropy and fewer highly expanded clones, which suggests clonal expansion. Sequencing and analysis were restricted to the TCR beta chain. The authors noted that the small sample size was a limitation that may lower accuracy. Peripheral blood alone was examined, since thyroid tissue, which constituted the primary lesion, could not be accessed. Preferential use of TRBV28, TRBJ1-2 and TRBJ2-5 was observed in persistent disease, whereas TRBV20-1 and TRBJ2-1 were favored in newly diagnosed disease.

This clonotype was observed many times. Its antigen is not yet known. A read error may produce the germline difference seen at one junction end. The source of this sequence is a woman in her thirties or forties with Graves disease. Donor details come from another sample of the same person, matched by shared clones. This chain joins TRBV28 to TRBJ2-2; the D region possibly corresponds to TRBD2 (6 bases align). The sequencing used peripheral blood mononuclear cells (PBMCs), collected when the disease was refractory, from a patient treated with antithyroid drugs. DNA sequence: TGTGCCAGCAGTCCTCAGACGGACTGGGGGGTGCTGTTTTTT. Translated, this gives CASSPQTDWGVLFF.